This T cell receptor beta chain was captured in a study of blood T cell repertoires in COVID-19. Study overall: Samples came from the United States, Italy and Spain, spanning acute and convalescent COVID-19.

Under the authors' procedure: Reference gene primer amplification in the assay estimated nucleated cell counts. Profiling relied on immunoSEQ multiplex PCR, and the TCRdb table lists in-frame clones only, not all of them. V, J and clone size reflect that table, while D and trimming were determined from the DNA. Counted here are about 230,000 clones, less than 90% occurring once; the ten biggest clones make up approximately 2.6%. The CDR3 extends over 15 amino acids. The J segment lost 3 bases and the V segment lost 2 bases, leaving 6 bases of the junction unmatched. CDR1 is SGHRS and CDR2 is YFSETQ in the germline V gene.

The sample taken for sequencing was peripheral blood. This receptor was obtained from an older woman with active or convalescent COVID-19. The chain links TRBV5-1 to TRBJ2-5, with 8 bases that match TRBD2. The CDR3 is CASSFSGGREETQYF. DNA of the CDR3: TGCGCCAGCAGCTTCAGCGGGGGCCGGGAAGAGACCCAGTACTTC.